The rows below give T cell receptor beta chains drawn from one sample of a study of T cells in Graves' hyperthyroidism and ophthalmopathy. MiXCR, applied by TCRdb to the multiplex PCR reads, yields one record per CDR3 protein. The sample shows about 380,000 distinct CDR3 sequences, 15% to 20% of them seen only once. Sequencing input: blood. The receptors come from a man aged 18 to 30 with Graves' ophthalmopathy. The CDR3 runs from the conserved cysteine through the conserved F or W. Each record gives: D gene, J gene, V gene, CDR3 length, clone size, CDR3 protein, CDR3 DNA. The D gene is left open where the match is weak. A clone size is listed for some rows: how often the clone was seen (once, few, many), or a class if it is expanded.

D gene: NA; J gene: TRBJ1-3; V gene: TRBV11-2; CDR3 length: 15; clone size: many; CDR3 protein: CASSPLGGTGNTIYF; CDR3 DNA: TGTGCCAGCAGCCCCTTGGGGGGGACTGGAAACACCATATATTTT
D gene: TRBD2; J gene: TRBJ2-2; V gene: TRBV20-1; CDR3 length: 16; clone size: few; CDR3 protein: CSAFSGGAVGTGELFF; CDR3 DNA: TGCAGTGCTTTTAGCGGGGGGGCCGTGGGCACCGGGGAGCTGTTTTTT
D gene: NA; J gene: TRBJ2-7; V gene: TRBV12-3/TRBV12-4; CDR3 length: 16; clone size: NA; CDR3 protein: CAGTTLTTKGAYEQYF; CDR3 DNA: TGTGCCGGCACCACCCTCACGACAAAAGGAGCCTACGAGCAGTACTTC
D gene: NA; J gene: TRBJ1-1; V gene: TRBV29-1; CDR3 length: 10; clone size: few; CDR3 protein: CSVVGRAAFF; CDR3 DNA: TGCAGCGTTGTCGGGAGGGCAGCTTTCTTT
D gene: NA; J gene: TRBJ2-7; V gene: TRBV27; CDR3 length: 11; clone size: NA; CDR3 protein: CASSFGREQYF; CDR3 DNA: TGTGCCAGCAGTTTCGGAAGGGAGCAGTACTTC
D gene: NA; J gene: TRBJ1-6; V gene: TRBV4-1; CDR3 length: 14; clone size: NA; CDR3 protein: CASSQDGIRGPLHF; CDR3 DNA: TGCGCCAGCAGCCAAGATGGTATCAGGGGTCCCCTCCACTTT
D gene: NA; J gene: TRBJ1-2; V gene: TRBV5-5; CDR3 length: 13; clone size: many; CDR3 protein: CASTVELYYGYTF; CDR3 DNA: TGTGCCAGCACAGTCGAGCTATACTATGGCTACACCTTC
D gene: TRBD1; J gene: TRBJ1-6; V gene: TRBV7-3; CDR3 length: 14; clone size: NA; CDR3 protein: CASSRQGFRSPLHF; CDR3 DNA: TGTGCCAGCAGCCGACAGGGTTTTCGGTCACCCCTCCACTTT
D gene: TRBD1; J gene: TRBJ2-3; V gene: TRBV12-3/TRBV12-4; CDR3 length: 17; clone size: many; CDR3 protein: CASSLGTAGGDTVTQYF; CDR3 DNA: TGTGCCAGCAGTTTAGGAACGGCAGGGGGCGACACAGTTACGCAGTATTTT
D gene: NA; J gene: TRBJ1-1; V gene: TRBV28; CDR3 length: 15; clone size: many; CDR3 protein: CASTIPWGVNTEAFF; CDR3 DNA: TGTGCCAGCACCATCCCTTGGGGGGTCAACACTGAAGCTTTCTTT
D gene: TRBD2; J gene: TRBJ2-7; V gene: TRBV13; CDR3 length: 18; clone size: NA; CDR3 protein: CASSLDGRGSGALYEQYF; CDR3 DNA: TGTGCCAGCAGCTTAGATGGTCGAGGTAGCGGGGCCCTCTACGAGCAGTACTTC
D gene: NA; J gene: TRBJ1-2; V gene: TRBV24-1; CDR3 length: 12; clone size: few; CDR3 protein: CATSDSNYGHTF; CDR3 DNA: TGTGCCACCAGTGACAGTAACTATGGCCACACCTTC
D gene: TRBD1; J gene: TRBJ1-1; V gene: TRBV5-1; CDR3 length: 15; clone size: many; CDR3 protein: CASSFTQGASAEAFF; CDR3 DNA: TGCGCCAGCAGCTTCACCCAGGGGGCTTCGGCTGAAGCTTTCTTT
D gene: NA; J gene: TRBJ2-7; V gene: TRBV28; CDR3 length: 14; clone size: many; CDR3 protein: CASSLVGSSYEQYF; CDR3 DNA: TGTGCCAGCAGTTTAGTAGGGTCCTCCTACGAGCAGTACTTC
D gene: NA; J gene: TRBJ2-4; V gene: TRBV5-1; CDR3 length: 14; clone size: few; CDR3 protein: CASSSGGTENIQYF; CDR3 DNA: TGCGCCAGCAGCTCCGGGGGTACAGAGAACATTCAGTACTTC
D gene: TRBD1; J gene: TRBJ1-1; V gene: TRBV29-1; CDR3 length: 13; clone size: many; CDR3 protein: CSVTGQGNTEAFF; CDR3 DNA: TGCAGCGTCACCGGACAGGGGAACACTGAAGCTTTCTTT
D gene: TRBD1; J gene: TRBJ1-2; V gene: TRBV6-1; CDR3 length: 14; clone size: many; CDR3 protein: CASGGQGANYGYTF; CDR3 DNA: TGTGCCAGCGGTGGACAGGGGGCAAACTATGGCTACACCTTC
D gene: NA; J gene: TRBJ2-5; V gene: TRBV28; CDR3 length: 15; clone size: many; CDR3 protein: CASSWGRGARETQYF; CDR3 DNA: TGTGCCAGCAGTTGGGGCAGGGGGGCGCGTGAGACCCAGTACTTC
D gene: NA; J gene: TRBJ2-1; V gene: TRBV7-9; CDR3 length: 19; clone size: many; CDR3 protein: CASSPSSSPRLLLYNEQFF; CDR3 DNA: TGTGCCAGCAGCCCCTCATCAAGTCCCAGGCTTCTCCTATACAATGAGCAGTTCTTC
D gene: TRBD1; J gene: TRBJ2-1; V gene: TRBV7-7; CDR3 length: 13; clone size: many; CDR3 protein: CASSQDRDNEQFF; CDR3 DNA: TGTGCTAGCAGCCAAGACAGGGACAATGAGCAGTTCTTC
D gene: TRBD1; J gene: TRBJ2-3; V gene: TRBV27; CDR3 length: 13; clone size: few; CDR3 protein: CASMGQTTDTQYF; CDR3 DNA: TGTGCCAGCATGGGACAGACAACAGATACGCAGTATTTT
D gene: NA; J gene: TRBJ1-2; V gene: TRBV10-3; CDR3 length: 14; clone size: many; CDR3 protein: CAISEAGLGYGYTF; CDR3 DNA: TGTGCCATCAGTGAGGCGGGGTTAGGCTATGGCTACACCTTC
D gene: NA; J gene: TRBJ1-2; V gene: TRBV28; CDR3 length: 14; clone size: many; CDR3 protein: CASSTHQGNYGYTF; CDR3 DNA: TGTGCCAGCAGTACCCACCAGGGGAACTATGGCTACACCTTC
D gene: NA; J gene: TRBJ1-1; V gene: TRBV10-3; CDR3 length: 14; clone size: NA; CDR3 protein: CAISESSGVTEAFF; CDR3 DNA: TGTGCCATCAGTGAGAGCAGTGGTGTCACTGAAGCTTTCTTT
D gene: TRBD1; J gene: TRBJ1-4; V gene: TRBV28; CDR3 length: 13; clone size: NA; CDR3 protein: CASSRTGVEKMFF; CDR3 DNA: TGTGCCAGCAGTCGGACAGGGGTTGAAAAAATGTTTTTT
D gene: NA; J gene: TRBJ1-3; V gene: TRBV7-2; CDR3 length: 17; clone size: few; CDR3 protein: CASSLKASASSGNTIYF; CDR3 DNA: TGTGCCAGCAGCTTAAAAGCGTCAGCCTCTTCTGGAAACACCATATATTTT
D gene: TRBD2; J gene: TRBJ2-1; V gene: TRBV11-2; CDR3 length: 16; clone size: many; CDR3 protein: CASSLEGTSGADEQFF; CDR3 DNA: TGTGCCAGCAGCTTAGAGGGGACTAGCGGGGCCGATGAGCAGTTCTTC
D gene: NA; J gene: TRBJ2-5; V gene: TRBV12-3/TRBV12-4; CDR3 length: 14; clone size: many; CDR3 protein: CASRGSLGGETQYF; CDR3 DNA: TGTGCCAGTCGGGGTTCTCTAGGGGGAGAGACCCAGTACTTC
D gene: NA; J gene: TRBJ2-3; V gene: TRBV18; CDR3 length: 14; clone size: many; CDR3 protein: CASSPTRTADTQYF; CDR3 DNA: TGTGCCAGCTCCCCCACCCGGACGGCAGATACGCAGTATTTT
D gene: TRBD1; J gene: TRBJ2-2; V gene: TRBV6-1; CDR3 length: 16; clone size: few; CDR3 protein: CASSPTGDVAGGELFF; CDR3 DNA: TGTGCCAGCAGTCCGACAGGGGATGTTGCTGGCGGGGAGCTGTTTTTT
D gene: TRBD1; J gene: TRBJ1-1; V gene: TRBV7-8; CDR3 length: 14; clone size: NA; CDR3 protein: CASSLQDRGLEAFF; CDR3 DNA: TGTGCCAGCAGCCTCCAGGACAGGGGGCTTGAAGCTTTCTTT
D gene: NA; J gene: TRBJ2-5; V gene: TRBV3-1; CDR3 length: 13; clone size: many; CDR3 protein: CASSRQASETQYF; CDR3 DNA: TGTGCCAGCAGCCGACAAGCCTCAGAGACCCAGTACTTC
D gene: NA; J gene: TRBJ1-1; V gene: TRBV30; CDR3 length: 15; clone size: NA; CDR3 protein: CAWSNDSPFYTEAFF; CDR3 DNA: TGTGCCTGGAGTAATGACAGCCCTTTTTACACTGAAGCTTTCTTT
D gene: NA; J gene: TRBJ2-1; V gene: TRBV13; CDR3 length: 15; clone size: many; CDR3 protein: CASSLGAPGTHEQFF; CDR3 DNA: TGTGCCAGCAGCTTAGGGGCACCCGGGACCCATGAGCAGTTCTTC
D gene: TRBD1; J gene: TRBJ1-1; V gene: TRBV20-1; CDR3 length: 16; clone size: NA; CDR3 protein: CSARDGGAGQYTEAFF; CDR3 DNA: TGCAGTGCTAGAGATGGAGGCGCGGGACAGTACACTGAAGCTTTCTTT
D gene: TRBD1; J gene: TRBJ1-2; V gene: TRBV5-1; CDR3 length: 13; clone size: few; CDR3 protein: CASGPTGTAGYTF; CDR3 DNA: TGCGCCAGCGGACCGACCGGGACAGCTGGCTACACCTTC
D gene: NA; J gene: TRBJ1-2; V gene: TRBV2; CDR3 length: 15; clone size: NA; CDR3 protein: CASSSSSGNDYGYTF; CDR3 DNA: TGTGCCAGCAGTTCATCCTCAGGGAACGACTATGGCTACACCTTC
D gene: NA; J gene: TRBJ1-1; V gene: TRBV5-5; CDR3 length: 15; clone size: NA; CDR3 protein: CASSLSRDGHTEAFF; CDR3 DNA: TGTGCCAGCAGCTTGAGTCGGGACGGTCACACTGAAGCTTTCTTT
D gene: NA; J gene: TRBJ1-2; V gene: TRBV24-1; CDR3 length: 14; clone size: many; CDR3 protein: CATSEGGATLEYTF; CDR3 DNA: TGTGCCACCAGTGAGGGGGGAGCGACTCTGGAATACACCTTC
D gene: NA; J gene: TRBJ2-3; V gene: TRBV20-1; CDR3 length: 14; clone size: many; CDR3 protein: CSVVWGHITDTQYF; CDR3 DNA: TGCAGTGTCGTGTGGGGGCACATTACAGATACGCAGTATTTT
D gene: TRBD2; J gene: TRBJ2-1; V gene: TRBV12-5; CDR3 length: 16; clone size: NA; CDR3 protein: CASGLVTSGSFNEQFF; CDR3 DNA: TGTGCTAGTGGTTTGGTAACCAGCGGGAGTTTTAATGAGCAGTTCTTC
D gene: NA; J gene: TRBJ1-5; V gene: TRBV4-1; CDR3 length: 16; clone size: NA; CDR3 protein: CASSQAAGTSNQPQHF; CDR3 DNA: TGCGCCAGCAGCCAGGCCGCCGGGACTAGCAATCAGCCCCAGCATTTT
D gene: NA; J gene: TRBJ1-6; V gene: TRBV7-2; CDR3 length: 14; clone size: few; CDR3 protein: CASSTGHNNSPLHF; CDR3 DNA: TGTGCCAGCAGTACGGGACATAATAATTCACCCCTCCACTTT
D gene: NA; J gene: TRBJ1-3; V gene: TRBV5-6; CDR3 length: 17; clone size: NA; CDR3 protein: CASSYRPGTGGVNTIYF; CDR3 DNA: TGTGCCAGCAGCTACAGGCCGGGGACTGGCGGAGTAAACACCATATATTTT
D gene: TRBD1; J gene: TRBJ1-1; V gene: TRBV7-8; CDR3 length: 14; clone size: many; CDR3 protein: CASSPRQGFNEAFF; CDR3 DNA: TGTGCCAGCAGCCCCCGACAGGGGTTTAATGAAGCTTTCTTT
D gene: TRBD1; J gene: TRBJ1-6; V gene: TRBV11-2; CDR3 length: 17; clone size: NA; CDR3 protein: CASSSENRGSYNSPLHF; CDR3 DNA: TGTGCCAGCAGCTCAGAGAACAGGGGCTCCTATAATTCACCCCTCCACTTT
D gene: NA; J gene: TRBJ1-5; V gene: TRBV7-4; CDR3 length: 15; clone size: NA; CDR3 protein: CASSGTGLLYQPQHF; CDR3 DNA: TGTGCCAGCAGCGGTACGGGACTCCTATACCAGCCCCAGCATTTT